The clone carrying this T cell receptor (beta chain) has just a few counts. The CDR3 is 14 residues long. CDR1 is SGHRS and CDR2 is YFSETQ in the germline V gene. The germline V and J ends were trimmed by 4 bases and 7 bases, with 14 bases remaining between them. These data belong to a study of identical twins. Healthy Caucasian individuals made up all the donors. A universal primer site was added by template switching, and unique molecular identifiers were carried by the cDNA. A single record per CDR3 protein comes from TCRdb applying MiXCR to the 5' RACE reads. Here the sample spans hundreds of thousands of distinct CDR3 sequences, roughly 20% being singletons. The same data also went into a second study, on T cells expressing NK-cell markers. That investigation notes: Sorting was limited to alpha-beta TCR-expressing T cells with an anti-gamma-delta TCR antibody in several experiments. The CD3+CD56-NKG2C+ fraction was also led by these clonotypes in a handful of donors.

Sample: PBMCs. This sequence originates from a woman aged 18-29 years in good health. This chain joins TRBV5-1 and TRBJ2-2; D unclear. The CDR3 bases are TGCGCCAGCAGCGGTGGCGAAGGATTCGGGGAGCTGTTTTTT. Amino acid sequence: CASSGGEGFGELFF.